This T cell receptor (beta chain) is drawn from a study of T cell responses to AZD1222 COVID-19 vaccine. Regarding the study as a whole: Most donors were white British, females outnumbered males, and clonal diversity was possibly underestimated. Researchers report vaccine-associated CD4 TCRs spanning spike, with dominance at 160-218 and 743-854. Recipients of two AZD1222 doses showed rising Spike-specific TCR breadth and depth. Nearly half of spike-specific TCRs reportedly target variant regions that are unmutated in the B.1.351 and B.1.1.7 variants.

This clone was counted once. As yet, its antigen is unknown. Clones were read by immunoSEQ multiplex PCR, and TCRdb kept only the in-frame ones, dropping some. The sample has more than 65,000 clones; 80% to 90% are singletons. Sample: peripheral blood, taken 28 days after the second AZD1222 dose. The sequence was obtained from an adult who received the AZD1222 COVID-19 vaccine.

The CDR3 reads CASSLDSASGSSGELFF. CDR3 nucleotide sequence: TGTGCCAGCAGCTTAGATTCCGCTAGCGGGAGTTCCGGGGAGCTGTTTTTT. The chain is built from TRBV7-2 and TRBJ2-2, with 10 bases that match TRBD2. Losses at the gene ends were 1 base for V and 6 bases for J; bases not matched to a gene: 8. This CDR3 has 17 amino acids. Looked up from germline, CDR1 is SGHTA and CDR2 is FQGNSA.